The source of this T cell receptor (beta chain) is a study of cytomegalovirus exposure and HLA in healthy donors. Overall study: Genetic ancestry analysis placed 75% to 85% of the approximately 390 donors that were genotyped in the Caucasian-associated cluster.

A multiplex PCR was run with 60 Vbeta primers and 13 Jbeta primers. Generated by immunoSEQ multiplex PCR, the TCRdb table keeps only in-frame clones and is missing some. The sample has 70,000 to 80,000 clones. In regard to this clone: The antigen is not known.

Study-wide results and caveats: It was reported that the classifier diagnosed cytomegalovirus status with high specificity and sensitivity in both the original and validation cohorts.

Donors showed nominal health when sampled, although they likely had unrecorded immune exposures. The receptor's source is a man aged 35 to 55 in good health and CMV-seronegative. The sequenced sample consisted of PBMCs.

The CDR3 sequence is CASSLAQNQPQHF. The CDR3 nucleotides are TGTGCCAGCAGTTTGGCACAGAATCAGCCCCAGCATTTT. The chain links TRBV6-5 to TRBJ1-5; D remains unclear. V was cut by 4 bases and J by 4 bases, with 8 bases left in between. The CDR3 is made up of 13 amino acids. Germline V gene data show CDR1 as MNHEY and CDR2 as SVGAGI.